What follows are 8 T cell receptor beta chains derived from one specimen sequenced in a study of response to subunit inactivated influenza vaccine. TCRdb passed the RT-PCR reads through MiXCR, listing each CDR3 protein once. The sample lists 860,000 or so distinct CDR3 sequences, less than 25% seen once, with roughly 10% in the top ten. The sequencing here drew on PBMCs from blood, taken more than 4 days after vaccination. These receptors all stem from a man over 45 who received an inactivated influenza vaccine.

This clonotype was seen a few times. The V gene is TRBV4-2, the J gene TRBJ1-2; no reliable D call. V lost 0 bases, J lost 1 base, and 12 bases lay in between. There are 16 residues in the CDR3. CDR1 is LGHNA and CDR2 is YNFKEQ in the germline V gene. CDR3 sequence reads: CASSQDHKFVNYGYTF. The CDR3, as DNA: TGTGCCAGCAGCCAAGATCACAAGTTTGTTAACTATGGCTACACCTTC.

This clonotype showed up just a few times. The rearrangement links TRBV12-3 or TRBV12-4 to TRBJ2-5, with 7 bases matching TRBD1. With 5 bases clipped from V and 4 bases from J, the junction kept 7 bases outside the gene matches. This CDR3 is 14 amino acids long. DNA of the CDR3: TGTGCCAGCAGTGGGGACAGCGCCCGAGAGACCCAGTACTTC. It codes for CASSGDSARETQYF.

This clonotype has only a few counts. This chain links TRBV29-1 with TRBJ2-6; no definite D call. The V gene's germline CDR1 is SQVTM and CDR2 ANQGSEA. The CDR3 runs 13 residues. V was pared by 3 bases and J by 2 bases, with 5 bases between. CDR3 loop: CSVDWTGANVLTF. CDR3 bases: TGCAGCGTTGATTGGACTGGGGCCAACGTCCTGACTTTC.

The CDR3 loop reads CSARDLVGTEAFF. Here the CDR3 DNA reads TGCAGTGCTAGAGATTTAGTCGGAACTGAAGCTTTCTTT. The chain uses TRBV20-1 and TRBJ1-1; D is unclear. The V gene lost 0 bases and the J gene lost 5 bases, with 10 bases spanning the gap. The CDR3 length is 13 residues. In germline, CDR1 is DFQATT, CDR2 SNEGSKA (reference sequence).

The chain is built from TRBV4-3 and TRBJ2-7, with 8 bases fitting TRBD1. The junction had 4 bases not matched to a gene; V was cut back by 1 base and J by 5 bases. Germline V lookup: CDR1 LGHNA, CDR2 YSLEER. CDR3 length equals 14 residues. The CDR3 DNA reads TGCGCCAGCAGCCAAGGCGGGACAGGTGACGAGCAGTACTTC. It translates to CASSQGGTGDEQYF.

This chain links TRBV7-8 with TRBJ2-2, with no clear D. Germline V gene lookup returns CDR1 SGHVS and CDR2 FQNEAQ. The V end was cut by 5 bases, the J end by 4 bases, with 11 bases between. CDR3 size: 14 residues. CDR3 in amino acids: CASSLTLGTGELFF. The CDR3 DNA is TGTGCCAGCAGCCTAACTTTGGGCACCGGGGAGCTGTTTTTT. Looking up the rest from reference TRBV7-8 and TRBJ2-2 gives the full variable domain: GAGVSQSPRYKVAKRGQDVALRCDPISGHVSLFWYQQALGQGPEFLTYFQNEAQLDKSGLPSDRFFAERPEGSVSTLKIQRTQQEDSAVYLCASSLTLGTGELFFGEGSRLTVL.

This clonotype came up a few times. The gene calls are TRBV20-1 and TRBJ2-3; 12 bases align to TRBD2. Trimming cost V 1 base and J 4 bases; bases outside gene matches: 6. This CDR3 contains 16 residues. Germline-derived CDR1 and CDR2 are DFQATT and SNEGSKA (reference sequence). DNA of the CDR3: TGCAGTGCTAGAGGGCCTAGCGGGAGGGAAGCAGATACGCAGTATTTT. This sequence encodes CSARGPSGREADTQYF.

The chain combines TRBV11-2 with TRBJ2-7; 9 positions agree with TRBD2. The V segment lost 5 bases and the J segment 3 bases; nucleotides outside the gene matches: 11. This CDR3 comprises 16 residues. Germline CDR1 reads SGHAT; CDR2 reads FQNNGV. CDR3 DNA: TGTGCCAGCAGCCGGGTGGGTAGCGGGAGACTCTACGAGCAGTACTTC. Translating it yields CASSRVGSGRLYEQYF.